A single sample gave rise to the 26 T cell receptor beta chains below, sequenced in a study of blood T cell repertoires in COVID-19. The repertoire was sequenced with immunoSEQ multiplex PCR; TCRdb's copy has only in-frame clones and lacks some. The sample comprises about 150,000 clones, about 90% of which are singletons, and 0.55% rests with the top ten. The sample taken for sequencing was peripheral blood. Receptors originate from a man aged 50 to 60 with acute or convalescent COVID-19.

The V gene is TRBV28, the J gene TRBJ2-2; TRBD1 agrees at 7 bases. The CDR3 spans 15 residues. V shed 5 bases, J shed 1 base, and the junction held 4 bases outside the gene matches. Per the germline V gene, CDR1 is MDHEN and CDR2 is SYDVKM. This CDR3 reads CASSPGQWNTGELFF. In nucleotides, the CDR3 is TGTGCCAGCAGTCCGGGACAGTGGAACACCGGGGAGCTGTTTTTT. Full variable domain (remainder filled in from reference TRBV28 and TRBJ2-2): DVKVTQSSRYLVKRTGEKVFLECVQDMDHENMFWYRQDPGLGLRLIYFSYDVKMKEKGDIPEGYSVSREKKERFSLILESASTNQTSMYLCASSPGQWNTGELFFGEGSRLTVL.

J is TRBJ2-5 and V is TRBV24-1; 8 nucleotides align to TRBD1. J lost 4 bases, V lost 4 bases, and 10 bases had no gene match. Germline V lookup: CDR1 KGHDR, CDR2 SFDVKD. This CDR3 has 16 residues. The CDR3 sequence: CATSDPGQGGGETQYF. The CDR3 DNA is TGTGCCACCAGTGACCCCGGACAGGGAGGCGGAGAGACCCAGTACTTC.

The V call is TRBV6-5, the J call TRBJ1-6, with D unclear. V gave up 5 bases and J gave up 9 bases, with 17 bases separating them. CDR1 is MNHEY, CDR2 SVGAGI, per germline. The CDR3 is made up of 15 amino acids. CDR3 in DNA: TGTGCCAGCAGTAAGGACTCCCACCCGACTTCACCCCTCCACTTT. Translating gives CASSKDSHPTSPLHF.

This chain connects TRBV7-3 to TRBJ1-1; TRBD1 is a possible D gene (5 bases). V lost 4 bases, J lost 4 bases, and 13 bases lay in between. The CDR3 is made up of 14 amino acids. Germline V lookup: CDR1 SGHTA, CDR2 FQGTGA. DNA for the CDR3: TGTGCCAGCAGCTCAAGCAGGGAGGTCACTGAAGCTTTCTTT. This codes for CASSSSREVTEAFF.

The rearrangement uses TRBV19 and TRBJ1-2; 7 bases agree with TRBD1. The CDR3 runs 16 residues. Trimming took 3 bases from V and 4 from J; bases not matched to a gene: 11. Germline V gene data show CDR1 as LNHDA and CDR2 as SQIVND (reference sequence). The CDR3 reads CASSIRTGTMSYGYTF. The CDR3 coding sequence is TGTGCCAGTAGTATTAGGACAGGAACTATGTCCTATGGCTACACCTTC.

DNA of the CDR3: TGTGCCTGGAGTTGGGGCCCCCGGAACATTCAGTACTTC. Its protein product is CAWSWGPRNIQYF. This rearrangement joins TRBV30 to TRBJ2-4; possibly TRBD1 for D (5 bases). V gave up 2 bases and J gave up 7 bases, with 12 bases separating them. The CDR3 consists of 13 residues. Germline loops: CDR1 GTSNPN, CDR2 SVGIG (reference sequence).

For the CDR3, the DNA is TGTGCCAGCAGCTTGGATGACAGGGCGTACGGGGAGCTGTTTTTT. Residues: CASSLDDRAYGELFF. The rearrangement uses TRBV5-8 and TRBJ2-2; 7 bases map to TRBD1. V trimming: 0 bases; J trimming: 7 bases; junction bases outside the gene matches: 6. This CDR3 contains 15 residues. The germline V gene encodes CDR1 SGHTS and CDR2 YDEGEE.

The chain has TRBV30 and TRBJ2-5, with 7 bases fitting TRBD1. Trimming removed 4 bases from V and 4 bases from J; junction bases left unmatched: 9. The V gene's germline CDR1 is GTSNPN and CDR2 SVGIG (reference sequence). The CDR3 has 14 amino acids. The CDR3 DNA sequence: TGTGCCTGGAACCGAGGACAGGCTGGAGAGACCCAGTACTTC. Its translation is CAWNRGQAGETQYF.

The V and J genes are TRBV6-2 or TRBV6-3 and TRBJ2-7; possibly TRBD1 for D (6 bases). The CDR3 has 13 amino acids. Germline lookup yields CDR1 MNHEY and CDR2 SVGEGT. Trimming took 6 bases from V and 7 from J, leaving 16 bases between them. The CDR3: CASSHRQVGEQYV. CDR3 coding DNA: TGTGCCAGCAGCCATCGACAGGTTGGTGAGCAGTACGTC.

J is TRBJ2-7 and V is TRBV5-5; TRBD1 is a possible D gene (5 bases). The germline V and J ends were trimmed by 0 bases and 4 bases, with 11 bases remaining between them. From germline, CDR1 is SGHKS and CDR2 YYEKEE (reference sequence). CDR3 size: 14 residues. CDR3 nucleotide sequence: TGTGCCAGCAGCTTGGGGGGCACGGAGTACGAGCAGTACGTC. Translating it yields CASSLGGTEYEQYV.

The rearrangement links TRBV11-1 to TRBJ2-3; a possible D gene is TRBD1 (6 bases). Trimming cost V 5 bases and J 4 bases, with 16 bases left between them. The CDR3 sequence is 15 residues long. Germline V lookup: CDR1 SGHAT, CDR2 FQDESV (reference sequence). The CDR3: CASSPQGAAADTQYF. CDR3 in DNA: TGTGCCAGCAGCCCACAGGGTGCCGCGGCAGATACGCAGTATTTT.

This chain connects TRBV27 to TRBJ2-1; 12 bases are a match to TRBD2. With V trimmed by 4 bases and J by 2 bases, 3 bases remained unmatched. CDR3 size: 16 residues. Germline V CDR1 and CDR2: MNHEY, SMNVEV (reference sequence). The CDR3 nucleotides are TGTGCCAGCAGTTCTTCTAGCGGGAGGGCCTACAATGAGCAGTTCTTC. This sequence encodes CASSSSSGRAYNEQFF.

The rearrangement joins TRBV6-2 or TRBV6-3 to TRBJ1-5, with D hard to call. Germline CDR1 is MNHEY and CDR2 is SVGEGT. The CDR3 covers 14 residues. The V end lost 6 bases, the J end lost 5 bases, and 14 bases lay between the germline ends. CDR3 sequence reads: CASSRAGSDQPQHF. The CDR3 coding sequence is TGTGCCAGCAGCCGGGCGGGGTCCGATCAGCCCCAGCATTTT.

The sample holds a few counts of this clone. The chain has TRBV7-9 and TRBJ2-7, with 8 positions matching TRBD1. V lost 5 bases to trimming and J lost 3 bases; unmatched junction nucleotides: 3. Per germline, CDR1 SEHNR and CDR2 FQNEAQ (reference sequence). The CDR3 contains 13 residues. The CDR3 loop reads CASSKDRVYEQYV. CDR3 DNA: TGTGCCAGCAGCAAGGACAGGGTCTACGAGCAGTACGTC.

The chain links TRBV4-1 to TRBJ2-1; possible D gene TRBD2, 7 bases. The V and J ends lost 0 bases and 2 bases respectively, with 11 bases between them. CDR1 is MGHRA, CDR2 YSYEKL, per germline. This CDR3 has 16 amino acids. The CDR3 reads CASSQEAGAAYNEQFF. In DNA, the CDR3 is TGCGCCAGCAGCCAAGAGGCGGGGGCGGCCTACAATGAGCAGTTCTTC.

The V gene is TRBV21-1, the J gene TRBJ2-7; the DNA was not compared with TRBD1, the D call given in the table. TRBV21-1 is an annotated pseudogene. The CDR3 extends over 17 amino acids. The CDR3 is CASSKDWAGQGAWEQYV. The CDR3 DNA reads TGTGCCAGCAGCAAAGATTGGGCGGGACAGGGGGCTTGGGAGCAGTACGTC.

This clone was found once. This CDR3 reads CASSPRDRGSSNQPQHF. CDR3 nucleotides: TGTGCCAGTAGCCCCCGGGACAGGGGGTCTAGCAATCAGCCCCAGCATTTT. The genes are TRBV19 and TRBJ1-5; 11 bases are a match to TRBD1. This CDR3 region has 17 residues. Germline values: CDR1 LNHDA, CDR2 SQIVND (reference sequence). Trimming cost V 6 bases and J 0 bases; bases outside gene matches: 7.

V and J are TRBV30 and TRBJ1-5; D perhaps matches TRBD1 (6 bases). From germline, CDR1 is GTSNPN and CDR2 SVGIG (reference sequence). The CDR3 extends over 15 amino acids. V gave up 0 bases and J gave up 7 bases, with 16 bases separating them. For the CDR3, the DNA is TGTGCCTGGAGTGTACGGGGCAGGGGAAAGCAGCCCCAGCATTTT. Amino acids: CAWSVRGRGKQPQHF.

The V gene is TRBV3-1 (or the pseudogene TRBV3-2), the J gene TRBJ2-7, with a weak D call TRBD2 (7 bases). The CDR3 sequence is 13 residues long. Germline CDR1 LGHDT, CDR2 YNNKEL (reference sequence). The germline V and J ends were trimmed by 5 bases and 3 bases, with 11 bases remaining between them. CDR3 in amino acids: CASSSGGFYEQYF. DNA for the CDR3: TGTGCCAGCAGCTCGGGGGGCTTCTACGAGCAGTACTTC.

J is TRBJ1-5 and V is TRBV6-5; D might be TRBD1 (5 bases). V lost 5 bases and J 9 bases, leaving 17 bases between the germline ends. The germline gives CDR1 MNHEY, CDR2 SVGAGI. The CDR3 runs 14 residues. The CDR3 nucleotides read TGTGCCAGCAGTCCCGGTGGGGGGTTCGGGCCCCAGCATTTT. Amino acid sequence: CASSPGGGFGPQHF.

This chain links TRBV7-2 with TRBJ2-1, with 7 nucleotides matching TRBD2. CDR3 length: 15 residues. Looked up from germline, CDR1 is SGHTA and CDR2 is FQGNSA. V lost 5 bases and J lost 4; bases outside the gene matches: 8. Written as DNA, the CDR3 is TGTGCCAGCAGCCTTGGAGCTAGCGGTTACAATGAGCAGTTCTTC. It is translated as CASSLGASGYNEQFF.

A single count supports this clone. The chain carries TRBV18 and TRBJ2-5, with a weak D call TRBD1 (6 bases). Deletions cut 5 bases from V and 6 bases from J, with 13 bases between. The CDR3 totals 13 residues. Germline assignment: CDR1 KGHSH and CDR2 LQKENI. For the CDR3, the DNA is TGTGCCAGCTCAGGCCAGGGGTTGAAGACCCAGTACTTC. Its translation is CASSGQGLKTQYF.

This rearrangement joins TRBV6-6 to TRBJ2-2; 7 bases align to TRBD1. Germline V gives CDR1 MNHNY, CDR2 SVGAGI (reference sequence). The junction had 4 bases not matched to a gene; V was cut back by 6 bases and J by 0 bases. This CDR3 region has 15 residues. The CDR3 DNA reads as TGTGCCAGCAGGCCGGGACAGCCGAACACCGGGGAGCTGTTTTTT. Its protein product is CASRPGQPNTGELFF.

This clone appeared a single time. The V call is TRBV24-1, the J call TRBJ1-2, with D possibly being TRBD1 (5 bases). Between the trimmed V and J ends, which lost 4 bases and 8 bases, there was a span of 13 bases. The CDR3 spans 13 residues. CDR1 is KGHDR, CDR2 SFDVKD, per germline. For the CDR3, the DNA is TGTGCCACCAGTGACCGCGGGACTCGGGGCTACACCTTC. Protein sequence: CATSDRGTRGYTF.

The chain is built from TRBV27 and TRBJ1-2; TRBD1 matches at 9 bases. The trim removed 5 bases at V and 4 bases at J, leaving 5 bases unmatched. CDR1 and CDR2 (germline): MNHEY, SMNVEV (reference sequence). There are 14 residues in the CDR3. CDR3 protein: CASSAGQGTYGYTF. The CDR3 DNA reads as TGTGCCAGCAGTGCCGGACAGGGGACCTATGGCTACACCTTC.

This chain uses TRBV6-5 with TRBJ2-7, with D uncertain. V lost 5 bases, J lost 3 bases, and 14 bases lay in between. CDR1 MNHEY and CDR2 SVGAGI come from the germline V gene. This CDR3 is built from 14 residues. The CDR3 region is CASSRTDGYYEQYF. The CDR3 DNA reads as TGTGCCAGCAGTCGCACCGACGGGTACTACGAGCAGTACTTC.